The following is a T cell receptor (beta chain) sequence with its context. The sample belongs to a study of blood T cell repertoires in COVID-19. Study context: PBMCs, B-cell-depleted T cells, or T cells provided the cDNA or gDNA that made up the material.

The authors' processing: It was from reference gene primer amplification that nucleated cell counts were estimated. Profiling relied on immunoSEQ multiplex PCR, and the TCRdb table lists in-frame clones only, not all of them. V and J calls and clone size are given by that table; D and trimming were obtained from the DNA. The table records about 84,000 clones, around 80% of them present only once. This CDR3 has 16 amino acids. CDR1 is LNHDA, CDR2 SQIVND, per germline (reference sequence). The V end lost 9 bases, the J end lost 2 bases, and 19 bases lay between the germline ends. Sequencing used peripheral blood. The TCR comes from a woman of 80 years or more with acute or convalescent COVID-19. The V call is TRBV19, the J call TRBJ1-4; no firm D call. This CDR3 is CASKPRLEKTNEKLFF. As DNA, the CDR3 is TGTGCCAGCAAGCCACGACTGGAAAAGACTAATGAAAAACTGTTTTTT.